Presented here are 26 T cell receptor beta chains from one specimen sequenced in a study of shared clonotypes between healthy human individuals. Clones were read by immunoSEQ multiplex PCR, and TCRdb kept only the in-frame ones, dropping some. This sample has around 330,000 clones, with roughly 70% found just once. The sequenced material came from memory CD4+ T cells sorted from blood. Stated subset: CD45RA-negative fraction. Receptors originate from a man younger than 45 in good health.

Of note for this clone: A read error is possible here, since a much larger clone lies one base away. The same CDR3 can be traced to other DNA sequences in this sample. The V and J genes are TRBV5-1 and TRBJ2-2, with D unclear. Germline CDR1 and CDR2: SGHRS and YFSETQ. The CDR3 has 13 residues. V was trimmed by 0 bases and J by 4 bases, leaving 4 bases between them. CDR3 amino acids: CASSLDPTGELFF. Here the CDR3 DNA reads TGCGCCAGCAGCTTGGACCCCACCGGGGAGCTGTTTTTT.

The rearrangement uses TRBV7-2 and TRBJ1-3, with D uncertain. Trimming removed 5 bases from V and 0 bases from J, with 8 bases in between. CDR3 length: 14 amino acids. Looked up from germline, CDR1 is SGHTA and CDR2 is FQGNSA. The CDR3 loop is CASSRGSSGNTIYF. The CDR3 coding sequence is TGTGCCAGCAGCAGAGGTAGCTCTGGAAACACCATATATTTT. The full variable domain, with the rest looked up from reference TRBV7-2 and TRBJ1-3, is GAGVSQSPSNKVTEKGKDVELRCDPISGHTALYWYRQSLGQGLEFLIYFQGNSAPDKSGLPSDRFSAERTGGSVSTLTIQRTQQEDSAVYLCASSRGSSGNTIYFGEGSWLTVV.

This chain links TRBV27 with TRBJ2-5; tentatively, D is TRBD1 (6 bases). V lost 4 bases to trimming and J lost 1 base, with 34 bases between them. Per germline, CDR1 MNHEY and CDR2 SMNVEV (reference sequence). This CDR3 is 22 amino acids long. The CDR3 loop reads CASSSLFVIQVRGLTFQETQYF. CDR3 nucleotide sequence: TGTGCCAGCAGTTCTCTATTTGTGATTCAGGTCAGGGGCTTAACTTTCCAAGAGACCCAGTACTTC.

This clone was recorded only once. This chain connects TRBV27 to TRBJ1-2, with D maybe TRBD1 (5 bases). V dropped 5 bases and J dropped 6 bases, with 13 bases sitting between them. Per germline, CDR1 MNHEY and CDR2 SMNVEV (reference sequence). The length of the CDR3 is 13 residues. Here the CDR3 reads CASSTFGGHGYTF. In nucleotides, the CDR3 is TGTGCCAGCAGTACCTTCGGGGGACATGGCTACACCTTC.

The rearrangement links TRBV19 to TRBJ1-1; D remains ambiguous. The length of the CDR3 is 14 residues. The ends were cut back, 1 base at V and 1 base at J, with 7 bases in the middle. The germline gives CDR1 LNHDA, CDR2 SQIVND (reference sequence). The CDR3 here is CASSIARTNTEAFF. The DNA for the CDR3 is TGTGCCAGTAGTATAGCTAGGACGAACACTGAAGCTTTCTTT.

This rearrangement joins TRBV5-1 to TRBJ2-2, with 7 bases identical to TRBD1. This CDR3 has 15 amino acids. Germline V gene data show CDR1 as SGHRS and CDR2 as YFSETQ. The ends lost 4 bases at V and 7 bases at J; junction bases unmatched: 10. CDR3 coding DNA: TGCGCCAGCAGCGTGGGCAGGGGGTTTGTCGGGGAGCTGTTTTTT. It yields the protein CASSVGRGFVGELFF.

The CDR3 spells CASSYLRDRGYEQYF. In DNA, the CDR3 is TGTGCCAGCAGTTACCTCCGGGACCGTGGCTACGAGCAGTACTTC. The chain has TRBV6-6 and TRBJ2-7; TRBD1 or TRBD2 may be the D gene (5 bases each). Trimming took 2 bases from V and 3 from J, leaving 14 bases between them. There are 15 residues in the CDR3. Per the germline V gene, CDR1 is MNHNY and CDR2 is SVGAGI (reference sequence).

The chain has TRBV5-1 and TRBJ2-2, with 7 bases lining up with TRBD2. The CDR3 runs 15 residues. Looked up from germline, CDR1 is SGHRS and CDR2 is YFSETQ. The V segment lost 9 bases and the J segment 1 base; nucleotides outside the gene matches: 9. This CDR3 is CATRGLGGNTGELFF. CDR3 bases: TGCGCCACCAGAGGACTAGGTGGGAACACCGGGGAGCTGTTTTTT.

This clone has a handful of counts. The CDR3 here is CAAASGISDTQYF. DNA of the CDR3: TGTGCCGCAGCTAGCGGGATTTCAGATACGCAGTATTTT. The rearrangement links TRBV11-2 to TRBJ2-3; 9 positions match TRBD2. Germline CDR1 reads SGHAT; CDR2 reads FQNNGV. This CDR3 region has 13 residues. The J segment lost 4 bases and the V segment lost 11 bases, leaving 7 bases of the junction unmatched.

This clone was detected only once. The chain has TRBV5-1 and TRBJ2-2; 7 positions match TRBD1. CDR3 length: 15 residues. The germline CDR1 and CDR2 sequences are SGHRS and YFSETQ. With V trimmed by 0 bases and J by 3 bases, 2 bases remained unmatched. CDR3 nucleotide sequence: TGCGCCAGCAGCTTGGTAGGGGGCGACACCGGGGAGCTGTTTTTT. This sequence encodes CASSLVGGDTGELFF.

This chain joins TRBV18 and TRBJ2-2; D ambiguous. The CDR3 has 16 residues. The germline V gene has CDR1 KGHSH and CDR2 LQKENI. V lost 3 bases and J 3 bases, leaving 14 bases between the germline ends. CDR3 amino acids: CASSPDSADDTGELFF. Written as DNA, the CDR3 is TGTGCCAGCTCACCGGATTCGGCCGATGACACCGGGGAGCTGTTTTTT.

This clone has only a few counts. The chain recombines TRBV6-6 with TRBJ2-7; 7 bases fit TRBD1. The V segment lost 7 bases and the J segment 1 base; nucleotides outside the gene matches: 4. This CDR3 is built from 13 residues. Germline V CDR1 and CDR2: MNHNY, SVGAGI (reference sequence). In DNA, the CDR3 is TGTGCCAGCACCCGGGACAGATCCTACGAGCAGTACTTC. Translation gives CASTRDRSYEQYF.

V gene TRBV19 combines with J gene TRBJ1-3; the D is unclear. CDR3 length equals 14 residues. V dropped 7 bases and J dropped 0 bases, with 10 bases sitting between them. Germline V gives CDR1 LNHDA, CDR2 SQIVND (reference sequence). CDR3 coding DNA: TGTGCCAGTAAGGACGAGAGCTCTGGAAACACCATATATTTT. Amino acid sequence: CASKDESSGNTIYF.

The chain uses TRBV6-1 and TRBJ1-3; 7 positions agree with TRBD1. This CDR3 spans 15 amino acids. With V trimmed by 2 bases and J by 3 bases, 4 bases remained unmatched. From germline, CDR1 is MNHNS and CDR2 SASEGT. This CDR3 is CASSEYQGDGNTIYF. The CDR3 DNA is TGTGCCAGCAGTGAATATCAGGGGGATGGAAACACCATATATTTT.

The rearrangement uses TRBV27 and TRBJ2-3; D gene uncertain. Germline lookup yields CDR1 MNHEY and CDR2 SMNVEV (reference sequence). V was trimmed by 2 bases and J by 5 bases, leaving 11 bases between them. This CDR3 contains 14 residues. The DNA of the CDR3 is TGTGCCAGCAGTTTAACCCCTGAAGTAGATACGCAGTATTTT. It specifies CASSLTPEVDTQYF.

The chain recombines TRBV12-2 with TRBJ2-7; the table's D call of TRBD1 was not tested on the DNA. TRBV12-2 is described as a pseudogene. The CDR3 has 17 residues. The CDR3 coding sequence is TGTGCAAGTCGCTTAGAGGCGGCAGGACAGGGGGCCTCTGAGCAGTACTTC. The encoded protein is CASRLEAAGQGASEQYF.

In its sample, this clone was seen once. The chain combines TRBV18 with TRBJ2-6; no clear D. With 3 bases removed from V and 0 bases from J, the gap between germline ends came to 6 bases. CDR1 and CDR2 from the germline V gene are KGHSH and LQKENI. This CDR3 is built from 15 residues. CDR3: CASSPGHSGANVLTF. DNA of the CDR3: TGTGCCAGCTCACCGGGTCACTCTGGGGCCAACGTCCTGACTTTC. The full variable domain, completed using reference TRBV18 and TRBJ2-6, is NAGVMQNPRHLVRRRGQEARLRCSPMKGHSHVYWYRQLPEEGLKFMVYLQKENIIDESGMPKERFSAEFPKEGPSILRIQQVVRGDSAAYFCASSPGHSGANVLTFGAGSRLTVL.

The gene calls are TRBV6-1 and TRBJ2-1; D is unclear. This CDR3 has 16 amino acids. V was trimmed by 2 bases and J by 0 bases, leaving 11 bases between them. Germline lookup yields CDR1 MNHNS and CDR2 SASEGT. CDR3 residues: CASSEQPATSYNEQFF. The CDR3 bases are TGTGCCAGCAGTGAACAGCCAGCCACCTCCTACAATGAGCAGTTCTTC.

The V call is TRBV4-2, the J call TRBJ1-6; 11 bases match TRBD1. V gave up 0 bases and J gave up 10 bases; unmatched junction bases: 17. The CDR3 covers 20 residues. Germline V gives CDR1 LGHNA, CDR2 YNFKEQ. The CDR3 DNA sequence: TGTGCCAGCAGCCAAGATTATAAGCCGGGGACAGGGGGAATAGGATCACCCCTCCACTTT. It codes for CASSQDYKPGTGGIGSPLHF.

This clone turned up a few times. One end of the junction varies from germline; a read error may be responsible. The chain employs TRBV5-1 and TRBJ2-5; TRBD1 is a possible D gene (5 bases). Germline V gene data show CDR1 as SGHRS and CDR2 as YFSETQ. CDR3 length equals 14 residues. The CDR3 reads CASSLVAGQDTQYF. The CDR3 bases are TGCGCCAGCAGCTTGGTTGCAGGACAAGACACCCAGTACTTC. Drawing the rest from reference TRBV5-1 and TRBJ2-5, the complete variable domain is KAGVTQTPRYLIKTRGQQVTLSCSPISGHRSVSWYQQTPGQGLQFLFEYFSETQRNKGNFPGRFSGRQFSNSRSEMNVSTLELGDSALYLCASSLVAGQDTQYFGPGTRLLVL.

V and J are TRBV10-3 and TRBJ1-4; D is unresolved. Trimming stripped 4 bases from V and 0 bases from J, with 6 bases between. There are 14 residues in the CDR3. CDR1 is ENHRY and CDR2 is SYGVKD in the germline V gene. The CDR3 DNA sequence: TGTGCCATCAGTGCGGTTGCAACTAATGAAAAACTGTTTTTT. Its translation is CAISAVATNEKLFF.

V and J are TRBV29-1 and TRBJ2-3; 8 positions match TRBD1. Losses at the gene ends were 5 bases for V and 3 bases for J; bases not matched to a gene: 10. The CDR3 loop spans 15 amino acids. Germline assignment: CDR1 SQVTM and CDR2 ANQGSEA. The CDR3: CSVSPDRAETDTQYF. CDR3 nucleotide sequence: TGCAGCGTTTCTCCGGACAGGGCAGAAACAGATACGCAGTATTTT.

Only a few counts were recorded for this clone. The chain couples TRBV18 to TRBJ2-5; TRBD2 is a possible D gene (6 bases). Germline V gene lookup returns CDR1 KGHSH and CDR2 LQKENI. With 2 bases removed from V and 5 bases from J, the gap between germline ends came to 15 bases. The CDR3 has 15 amino acids. The CDR3 bases are TGTGCCAGCTCACCAGGGACTGCCTTTGGGGAGACCCAGTACTTC. This codes for CASSPGTAFGETQYF.

The CDR3 DNA is TGTGCCAGCAGCCCCGAATCCGGACTAGGAAAGGCCGCGATCTACGAGCAGTACTTC. Translation gives CASSPESGLGKAAIYEQYF. The V and J genes are TRBV9 and TRBJ2-7; 7 bases are shared with TRBD2. The V segment lost 4 bases and the J segment 3 bases; nucleotides outside the gene matches: 22. Per the germline V gene, CDR1 is SGDLS and CDR2 is YYNGEE. CDR3 length: 19 amino acids.

V gene TRBV10-1 combines with J gene TRBJ2-3; 8 bases match TRBD2. In germline, CDR1 is WNHNN, CDR2 SYGVQD (reference sequence). CDR3 length equals 19 residues. With 3 bases clipped from V and 1 base from J, the junction kept 15 bases outside the gene matches. The CDR3 is CASSEGAQRGRWGTDTQYF. DNA for the CDR3: TGCGCCAGCAGTGAAGGTGCCCAGCGGGGGAGGTGGGGCACAGATACGCAGTATTTT.

This clone appeared once. Written as DNA, the CDR3 is TGTGCCACCAGCAGAGCGGACAGGGGTAATGAGCAGTTCTTC. It is translated as CATSRADRGNEQFF. The genes are TRBV15 and TRBJ2-1; 9 bases line up with TRBD1. This CDR3 has 14 residues. The V segment lost 1 base and the J segment 7 bases; nucleotides outside the gene matches: 2. Per germline, CDR1 LNHNV and CDR2 YYDKDF (reference sequence).